This T cell receptor beta chain was sequenced for a study of CD8 T cells in Susac syndrome. Reverse transcription used roughly 0.5 to 1 ug RNA and random hexamers. With immunoSEQ multiplex PCR, TCR beta CDR3 was amplified across 54 Vbeta and 13 Jbeta. TCRdb re-analysed the immunoSEQ multiplex PCR reads in MiXCR, keeping a single row per CDR3 protein. Of about 300,000 distinct CDR3 sequences in the sample, around 89% were seen once. This clonotype showed up just once. Trimming removed 3 bases from V and 9 bases from J, with 13 bases in between. This CDR3 has 13 residues. Germline V gives CDR1 SGHNT, CDR2 YYREEE (reference sequence).

The receptor's source is a human donor with multiple sclerosis. The source material was CD8+ T cells from PBMCs. This rearrangement joins TRBV5-4 to TRBJ1-5, with a possible D match to TRBD1 (6 bases). Written as DNA, the CDR3 is TGTGCCAGCAGCTCGACAGGTGGTGGGCCCCAGCATTTT. Protein product: CASSSTGGGPQHF.